What follows are 19 T cell receptor beta chains derived from one specimen sequenced in a study of blood T cell repertoires in COVID-19. Measured with immunoSEQ multiplex PCR; TCRdb has only the in-frame clones, and not every one. This sample carries about 220,000 clones, roughly 82% of them seen once, and the ten largest clones take 9.7%. Sequenced sample: peripheral blood. All receptors derive from a man between 45 and 60 years old with active or convalescent COVID-19.

CDR3 nucleotides: TGTGCCAGCAGTTTCGGGACAGGCCGCAATCAGCCCCAGCATTTT. Protein sequence: CASSFGTGRNQPQHF. The genes are TRBV27 and TRBJ1-5; 8 bases line up with TRBD1. The V gene end was trimmed by 3 bases and the J gene end by 2 bases; junction bases not matched to a gene: 3. The CDR3 is 15 amino acids. CDR1 is MNHEY and CDR2 is SMNVEV in the germline V gene (reference sequence).

The CDR3, as DNA: TGCGCCAGCAGTCTTCTAGGAGTGGGCGAGCAGTACGTC. As protein: CASSLLGVGEQYV. The chain couples TRBV5-1 to TRBJ2-7, with D unclear. This CDR3 contains 13 residues. Trimming pared 5 bases from V and 6 bases from J, leaving 15 bases between. Germline values: CDR1 SGHRS, CDR2 YFSETQ.

The chain has TRBV27 and TRBJ2-2, with TRBD2 matching over 7 bases. The CDR3 spans 18 residues. J gave up 3 bases and V 4 bases, and 14 bases lay outside the gene matches. Germline CDR1 and CDR2: MNHEY and SMNVEV (reference sequence). This CDR3 is CASSSPGGSGEDTGELFF. The DNA for the CDR3 is TGTGCCAGCAGTTCTCCCGGTGGGAGCGGGGAGGACACCGGGGAGCTGTTTTTT.

The gene calls are TRBV7-2 and TRBJ2-2, with D perhaps matching TRBD2 (6 bases). The CDR3 runs 18 residues. Germline-derived CDR1 and CDR2 are SGHTA and FQGNSA. Trimming removed 2 bases at V and 0 bases at J, with 16 bases between. Here the CDR3 DNA reads TGTGCCAGCAGCTTAACCTCTAGCGTGATCGCGAACACCGGGGAGCTGTTTTTT. Translated: CASSLTSSVIANTGELFF.

The chain is built from TRBV3-1 (or the pseudogene TRBV3-2) and TRBJ1-4; D is unclear. Trimming cost V 1 base and J 7 bases, with 19 bases left between them. Germline V gene sequence: CDR1 LGHDT, CDR2 YNNKEL (reference sequence). The CDR3 contains 17 residues. Here the CDR3 DNA reads TGTGCCAGCAGCCAAGTTGTTCCCGCGGGTTACGGTGAAAAACTGTTTTTT. The encoded protein is CASSQVVPAGYGEKLFF.

The gene calls are TRBV11-2 and TRBJ2-7; the match to TRBD2 covers 7 bases. This CDR3 spans 16 amino acids. Losses at the gene ends were 1 base for V and 2 bases for J; bases not matched to a gene: 8. Germline CDR1 reads SGHAT; CDR2 reads FQNNGV. CDR3 loop: CASSLVRREPPYEQYF. DNA of the CDR3: TGTGCCAGCAGCTTAGTACGGCGGGAGCCGCCCTACGAGCAGTACTTC. The full variable domain, in which reference TRBV11-2 and TRBJ2-7 provide the parts outside the CDR3, is EAGVAQSPRYKIIEKRQSVAFWCNPISGHATLYWYQQILGQGPKLLIQFQNNGVVDDSQLPKDRFSAERLKGVDSTLKIQPAKLEDSAVYLCASSLVRREPPYEQYFGPGTRLTVT.

This clone was found a few times. J is TRBJ2-7 and V is TRBV2; 8 bases match TRBD1. With V trimmed by 6 bases and J by 3 bases, 16 bases remained unmatched. The CDR3 loop spans 17 amino acids. CDR1 SNHLY and CDR2 FYNNEI come from the germline V gene. Here the CDR3 reads CASSAWPPTGESYEQYF. CDR3 coding DNA: TGTGCCAGCAGCGCCTGGCCGCCGACAGGGGAGAGCTACGAGCAGTACTTC.

This rearrangement joins TRBV7-2 to TRBJ1-1, with 7 bases lining up with TRBD1. CDR3 length: 14 amino acids. Germline-derived CDR1 and CDR2 are SGHTA and FQGNSA. Losses at the gene ends were 2 bases for V and 4 bases for J; bases not matched to a gene: 4. The CDR3 DNA follows: TGTGCCAGCAGCTTAAGGGGGCAGAGCACTGAAGCTTTCTTT. It specifies CASSLRGQSTEAFF.

This sequence joins TRBV5-3 and TRBJ2-2, with TRBD2 matching over 11 bases. TRBV5-3 is filed as an ORF, its function uncertain. V lost 3 bases, J lost 6 bases, and 4 bases stayed unmatched. CDR3 size: 15 residues. The CDR3, as DNA: TGTGCCAGAAGCTCGACTAGCGGGACCCCCGGGGAGCTGTTTTTT. This translates into CARSSTSGTPGELFF.

This chain links TRBV3-1 (or the pseudogene TRBV3-2) with TRBJ1-5, with D possibly matching TRBD1 (6 bases). Trimming stripped 2 bases from V and 7 bases from J, with 9 bases between. The length of the CDR3 is 13 residues. CDR1 LGHDT and CDR2 YNNKEL come from the germline V gene (reference sequence). CDR3: CASSQFRGQPQHF. DNA for the CDR3: TGTGCCAGCAGCCAATTCAGGGGCCAGCCCCAGCATTTT.

V and J are TRBV4-1 and TRBJ1-4; D ambiguous. Germline CDR1 reads MGHRA; CDR2 reads YSYEKL. Trimming shortened V by 7 bases and J by 8 bases, and 17 bases separated the two germline ends. CDR3 size: 14 residues. The CDR3 DNA reads as TGCGCCAGCACCCACAGTGAGGTAGAGGAAAAACTGTTTTTT. Protein sequence: CASTHSEVEEKLFF.

This clone has a handful of counts. The V gene is TRBV18, the J gene TRBJ1-5; TRBD1 matches 12 bases. Germline CDR1 is KGHSH and CDR2 is LQKENI. V gave up 3 bases and J gave up 2 bases; unmatched junction bases: 11. CDR3 length: 19 residues. CDR3 coding DNA: TGTGCCAGCTCACCCACCGGGACAGGGGGCCCCCCCGGCAATCAGCCCCAGCATTTT. Translated, it gives CASSPTGTGGPPGNQPQHF.

The gene calls are TRBV28 and TRBJ2-3; TRBD1 is a possible D gene (6 bases). Trimming left V 5 bases short and J 7 bases short, with 19 bases between. Germline V gene lookup returns CDR1 MDHEN and CDR2 SYDVKM. This CDR3 region has 15 residues. This CDR3 reads CASSPPAPGTYTQYF. Here the CDR3 DNA reads TGTGCCAGCAGTCCTCCTGCCCCAGGGACATATACGCAGTATTTT.

This clone is a singleton in its sample. The gene calls are TRBV7-2 and TRBJ1-4; TRBD1 matches 8 bases. The CDR3 extends over 15 amino acids. Unmatched junction bases numbered 10, after V lost 5 bases and J lost 8 bases. Looked up from germline, CDR1 is SGHTA and CDR2 is FQGNSA. CDR3 sequence: CASSPHRDRSEKLFF. Here the CDR3 DNA reads TGTGCCAGCAGCCCTCACCGGGACAGGAGCGAAAAACTGTTTTTT.

J is TRBJ2-4 and V is TRBV28, with TRBD2 matching 7 bases. The V segment lost 6 bases and the J segment 0 bases; nucleotides outside the gene matches: 8. CDR3 length: 16 amino acids. The germline V gene has CDR1 MDHEN and CDR2 SYDVKM. Here the CDR3 reads CASSTRDYLAKNIQYF. The CDR3, as DNA: TGTGCCAGCAGCACCCGGGACTATTTAGCCAAAAACATTCAGTACTTC.

The J gene is TRBJ2-1, the V gene TRBV7-3; 9 bases match TRBD1. The CDR3 loop spans 16 amino acids. Germline CDR1 and CDR2: SGHTA and FQGTGA. V lost 2 bases, J lost 6 bases, and 8 bases stayed unmatched. The CDR3 region is CASSLQWDRDINEQFF. CDR3 nucleotides: TGTGCCAGCAGCTTACAATGGGACAGGGATATCAATGAGCAGTTCTTC.

The chain employs TRBV19 and TRBJ1-1; no clear D. The V and J ends lost 4 bases and 3 bases respectively, with 9 bases between them. This CDR3 has 13 residues. Germline CDR1 reads LNHDA; CDR2 reads SQIVND (reference sequence). CDR3 bases: TGTGCCAGTAGTACGAGACGGGACACTGAAGCTTTCTTT. Its protein product is CASSTRRDTEAFF.

This clone is a singleton in its sample. The chain carries TRBV11-2 and TRBJ2-7; 8 nucleotides agree with TRBD2. With V trimmed by 5 bases and J by 5 bases, 8 bases remained unmatched. CDR1 and CDR2 (germline): SGHAT, FQNNGV. The CDR3 extends over 14 amino acids. The CDR3 region is CASSNPRGGNEQYV. CDR3 bases: TGTGCCAGCAGCAACCCACGGGGGGGAAACGAGCAGTACGTC.

The chain employs TRBV7-2 and TRBJ2-1, with 11 bases aligning to TRBD1. V was pared by 5 bases and J by 2 bases, with 5 bases of the junction left unmatched. The CDR3 spans 16 residues. From germline, CDR1 is SGHTA and CDR2 FQGNSA. CDR3 protein: CASSQRTGGAYNEQFF. The DNA for the CDR3 is TGTGCCAGCAGCCAGCGGACAGGGGGCGCCTACAATGAGCAGTTCTTC.